These 6 T cell receptor beta chains were all obtained from the same sample, sequenced in a study of shared clonotypes between healthy human individuals. Generated by immunoSEQ multiplex PCR, the TCRdb table keeps only in-frame clones and is missing some. The profile shows about 2,100,000 clones, about 92% of them singletons. Positive CCR7 selection of CD45RO-negative cells yielded the naive CD8 cells, and terminally differentiated effector memory CD45RA+ cells were excluded. The sample consisted of naive CD8+ T cells from PBMCs. The receptors were gathered from a man in his late teens or twenties in good health. Some clones in this sample may be carry-over from other donors' samples.

On this clone itself: This specimen includes other DNA sequences encoding the same CDR3. This rearrangement joins TRBV28 to TRBJ1-1; D is perhaps TRBD1 (5 bases). The CDR3 runs to 13 residues. V lost 2 bases, J lost 4 bases, and 8 bases lay in between. Germline CDR1 and CDR2: MDHEN and SYDVKM. This chain's CDR3 is CASSLRGGTEAFF. CDR3 DNA sequence: TGTGCCAGCAGTTTACGTGGGGGCACTGAAGCTTTCTTT.

The chain combines TRBV28 with TRBJ2-3; D remains ambiguous. The V gene's germline CDR1 is MDHEN and CDR2 SYDVKM. The CDR3 consists of 16 residues. Between the trimmed V and J ends, which lost 3 bases and 0 bases, there was a span of 13 bases. The CDR3 DNA sequence: TGTGCCAGCAGTTTCCCCTCGGAACAAAGCACAGATACGCAGTATTTT. Its translation is CASSFPSEQSTDTQYF.

This clone was seen a handful of times. The chain uses TRBV5-1 and TRBJ1-1, with a possible D match to TRBD1 (6 bases). The V end lost 0 bases, the J end lost 6 bases, and 15 bases lay between the germline ends. This CDR3 has 15 amino acids. Germline V gene lookup returns CDR1 SGHRS and CDR2 YFSETQ. The CDR3 reads CASSLVFGQLPEAFF. In DNA form, the CDR3 reads TGCGCCAGCAGCTTGGTTTTTGGACAGCTACCTGAAGCTTTCTTT.

The chain joins TRBV29-1 to TRBJ2-1; 12 nucleotides agree with TRBD2. The CDR3 contains 15 residues. CDR1 and CDR2 (germline): SQVTM, ANQGSEA. Trimming took 5 bases from V and 1 from J; bases not matched to a gene: 3. The CDR3 region is CSVRGLAGSYNEQFF. As DNA, the CDR3 is TGCAGCGTTCGAGGACTAGCGGGATCCTACAATGAGCAGTTCTTC.

Here the CDR3 DNA reads TGTGCCAGCAGCCAACCCGGGACTAGCGACCTAAGACGAGAGACCCAGTACTTC. It codes for CASSQPGTSDLRRETQYF. The chain carries TRBV7-9 and TRBJ2-5; TRBD2 matches at 10 bases. V lost 5 bases to trimming and J lost 4 bases; unmatched junction nucleotides: 16. CDR1 is SEHNR, CDR2 FQNEAQ, per germline (reference sequence). There are 18 residues in the CDR3.

This rearrangement joins TRBV29-1 to TRBJ2-7; perhaps TRBD2 as D (5 bases). V lost 5 bases to trimming and J lost 5 bases, with 10 bases between them. The germline gives CDR1 SQVTM, CDR2 ANQGSEA. This CDR3 has 11 amino acids. The CDR3 protein is CSVKDFNEQYF. CDR3 nucleotides: TGCAGCGTTAAGGACTTCAACGAGCAGTACTTC.